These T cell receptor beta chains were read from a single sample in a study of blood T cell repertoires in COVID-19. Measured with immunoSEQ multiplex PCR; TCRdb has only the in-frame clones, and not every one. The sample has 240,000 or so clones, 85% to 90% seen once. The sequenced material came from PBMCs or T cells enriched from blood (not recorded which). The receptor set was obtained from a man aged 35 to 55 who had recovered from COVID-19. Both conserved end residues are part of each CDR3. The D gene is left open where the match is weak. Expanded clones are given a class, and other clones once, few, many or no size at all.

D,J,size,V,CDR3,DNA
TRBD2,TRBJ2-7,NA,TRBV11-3,CASSLTSGGPDYEQYF,TGTGCCAGCAGCCTTACTAGCGGGGGCCCCGATTACGAGCAGTACTTC
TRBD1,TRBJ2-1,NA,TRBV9,CASSMGTGPYNEQFF,TGTGCCAGCAGCATGGGGACAGGACCCTACAATGAGCAGTTCTTC
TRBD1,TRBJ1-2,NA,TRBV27,CASSLKVTGDYGYTF,TGTGCCAGCAGTTTAAAAGTCACAGGGGACTATGGCTACACCTTC
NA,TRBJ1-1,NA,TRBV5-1,CASSLGQARVLAFF,TGCGCCAGCAGCTTGGGACAGGCGAGGGTGTTGGCTTTCTTT
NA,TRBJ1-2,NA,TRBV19,CASSMSLVASYGYTF,TGTGCCAGTAGTATGAGTCTGGTCGCCTCCTATGGCTACACCTTC
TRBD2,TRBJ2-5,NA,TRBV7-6,CASSLLAGGQETQYF,TGTGCCAGCAGCCTACTAGCGGGAGGACAAGAGACCCAGTACTTC
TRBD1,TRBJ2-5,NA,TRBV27,CASSSFGTGQETQYF,TGTGCCAGCAGTTCGTTCGGGACAGGCCAAGAGACCCAGTACTTC
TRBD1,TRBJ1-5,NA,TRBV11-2,CASSFQGQVNHQPQHF,TGTGCCAGCAGCTTCCAGGGACAGGTAAATCATCAGCCCCAGCATTTT
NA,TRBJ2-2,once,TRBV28,CASSLFPRVGELFF,TGTGCCAGCAGTTTATTCCCCCGAGTCGGGGAGCTGTTTTTT
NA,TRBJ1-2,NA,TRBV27,CASSFRNTNYGYTF,TGTGCCAGCAGTTTCAGAAACACTAACTATGGCTACACCTTC
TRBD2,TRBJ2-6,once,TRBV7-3,CASSSAGAGANVLTF,TGTGCCAGCAGCTCAGCGGGGGCTGGGGCCAACGTCCTGACTTTC